A selection of T cell receptor beta chains follows, all from one sample in a study of blood T cell repertoires in COVID-19. Assay used: immunoSEQ multiplex PCR; TCRdb lists only in-frame clones, some missing. The data contain under 150,000 clones, under 85% of them singletons. Sequenced: peripheral blood. These receptors were collected from a human donor in a cohort sampled during active COVID-19. The CDR3 runs from the conserved cysteine through the conserved F or W. The D gene is left open where the match is weak. Clone size is given for some rows only: seen once, a few or many times, or a class if the clone is expanded.

cdr3_length d_call clone_size j_call v_call cdr3_aa cdr3_nt
15 TRBD1 - TRBJ1-2 TRBV6-2/TRBV6-3 CASSSRQGVPYGYTF TGTGCCAGCAGTTCCAGACAGGGGGTGCCGTACGGCTACACCTTC
14 - once TRBJ1-2 TRBV19 CASTPLGRDYGYTF TGTGCCAGTACCCCCTTGGGCAGGGACTATGGCTACACCTTC
15 - - TRBJ1-5 TRBV3-1/TRBV3-2 CASSPDPGSNQPQHF TGTGCCAGCAGCCCGGACCCGGGGAGCAATCAGCCCCAGCATTTT
16 - - TRBJ2-2 TRBV7-9 CASSNRRGRSGGELFF TGTGCCAGCAGCAACCGCAGGGGTCGATCGGGCGGGGAGCTGTTTTTT
16 TRBD2 - TRBJ2-5 TRBV7-9 CASTPWGGVVPETQYF TGTGCCAGCACCCCCTGGGGGGGGGTCGTGCCAGAGACCCAGTACTTC
11 - few TRBJ2-7 TRBV20-1 CSASREDEQYF TGCAGTGCTAGCAGGGAGGACGAGCAGTACTTC
15 TRBD1 - TRBJ2-1 TRBV5-1 CASSFTGQLNNEQFF TGCGCCAGCAGCTTTACGGGACAGCTCAACAATGAGCAGTTCTTC
14 - - TRBJ2-2 TRBV6-5 CASKRQTNTGELFF TGTGCCAGCAAAAGACAGACGAACACCGGGGAGCTGTTTTTT
13 TRBD1 - TRBJ1-1 TRBV6-2/TRBV6-3 CASSVTTGFEAFF TGTGCCAGCAGTGTAACGACAGGGTTTGAAGCTTTCTTT
14 - - TRBJ2-7 TRBV15 CATSQELDSYEQYF TGTGCCACCAGCCAAGAGTTGGACAGCTACGAGCAGTACTTC
16 - - TRBJ1-3 TRBV4-1 CASSQGRQGTGNTIYF TGCGCCAGCAGCCAAGGGCGACAAGGGACAGGAAACACCATATATTTT
15 - - TRBJ1-2 TRBV7-9 CASSPTIGGGYGYTF TGTGCCAGCAGCCCCACGATAGGTGGGGGGTACGGCTACACCTTC
14 TRBD1 - TRBJ1-1 TRBV29-1 CSAQGARGNTEAFF TGCAGCGCCCAGGGGGCGAGGGGGAACACTGAAGCTTTCTTT
14 - - TRBJ2-7 TRBV7-2 CASRPGWPSYEQYF TGTGCCAGCCGTCCGGGGTGGCCCTCCTACGAGCAGTACTTC
15 TRBD1 - TRBJ1-4 TRBV6-5 CASSYSRTGNEKLFF TGTGCCAGCAGTTACTCGCGGACAGGGAACGAAAAACTGTTTTTT
13 - - TRBJ2-7 TRBV28 CASSLGQMHEQYF TGTGCCAGCAGTTTAGGCCAGATGCACGAGCAGTACTTC
13 TRBD1 - TRBJ1-2 TRBV30 CACLRDRFYGYTF TGTGCCTGTCTCCGGGACAGATTCTATGGCTACACCTTC
15 TRBD1 - TRBJ1-2 TRBV27 CASSYGTGGENGYTF TGTGCCAGCAGTTACGGGACAGGGGGCGAGAATGGCTACACCTTC
18 TRBD1 - TRBJ1-4 TRBV28 CASSEGTGSFVGNEKLFF TGTGCCAGCAGTGAAGGGACAGGGTCCTTTGTTGGTAATGAAAAACTGTTTTTT
15 TRBD1 - TRBJ2-5 TRBV2 CASSPWTGSQETQYF TGTGCCAGCAGTCCCTGGACAGGGAGTCAAGAGACCCAGTACTTC